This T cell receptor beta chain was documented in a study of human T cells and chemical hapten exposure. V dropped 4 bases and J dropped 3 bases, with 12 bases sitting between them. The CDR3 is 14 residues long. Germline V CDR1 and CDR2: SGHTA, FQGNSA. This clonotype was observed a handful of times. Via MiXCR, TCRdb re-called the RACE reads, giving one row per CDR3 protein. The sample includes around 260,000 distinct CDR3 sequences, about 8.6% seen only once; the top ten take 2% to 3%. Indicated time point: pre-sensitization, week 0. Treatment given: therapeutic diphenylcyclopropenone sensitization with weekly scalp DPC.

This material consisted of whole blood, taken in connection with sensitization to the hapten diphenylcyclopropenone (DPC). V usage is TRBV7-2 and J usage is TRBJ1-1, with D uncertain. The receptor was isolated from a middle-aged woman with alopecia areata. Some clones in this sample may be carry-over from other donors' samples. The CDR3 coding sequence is TGTGCCAGCAGCTCCGTAGGATCTTACACTGAAGCTTTCTTT. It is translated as CASSSVGSYTEAFF. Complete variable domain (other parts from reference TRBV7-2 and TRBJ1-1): GAGVSQSPSNKVTEKGKDVELRCDPISGHTALYWYRQSLGQGLEFLIYFQGNSAPDKSGLPSDRFSAERTGGSVSTLTIQRTQQEDSAVYLCASSSVGSYTEAFFGQGTRLTVV.